Listed below are T cell receptor beta chains from one sample, sequenced in a study of blood T cell repertoires in COVID-19. Assay used: immunoSEQ multiplex PCR; TCRdb lists only in-frame clones, some missing. Here the sample spans about 120,000 clones, 84% being singletons. The sequenced material came from peripheral blood. The receptors originated from a woman between 40 and 55 years old with acute or convalescent COVID-19. CDR3s include the opening cysteine and the closing phenylalanine or tryptophan. The D gene is left open where the match is weak. For some rows the clone size is stated as once, few or many, or as a class when expanded; others skip it.

CDR3 protein,CDR3 DNA,V gene,J gene,D gene,clone size
CSVISGASYEQYF,TGCAGCGTTATTAGCGGGGCGTCCTACGAGCAGTACTTC,TRBV29-1,TRBJ2-7,TRBD2,NA
CASSEFKGAEGEKLFF,TGTGCCAGCAGTGAATTTAAGGGGGCCGAGGGGGAAAAACTGTTTTTT,TRBV6-1,TRBJ1-4,TRBD1,NA
CASSQGGAYEQYF,TGTGCCAGCAGTCAAGGGGGCGCCTACGAGCAGTACTTC,TRBV12-3/TRBV12-4,TRBJ2-7,TRBD1,NA
CASSGLQGAGANYGYTF,TGTGCCAGTAGCGGACTACAGGGGGCAGGAGCTAACTATGGCTACACCTTC,TRBV19,TRBJ1-2,TRBD1,NA
CSGGTNEQFF,TGCAGCGGCGGGACCAATGAGCAGTTCTTC,TRBV29-1,TRBJ2-1,NA,NA
CASSEVRGFPNYGYTF,TGTGCCAGCAGTGAAGTTAGAGGGTTCCCTAACTATGGCTACACCTTC,TRBV6-1,TRBJ1-2,NA,once
CASSLRTGGGTEAFF,TGTGCCAGTAGCCTGCGGACAGGGGGAGGCACTGAAGCTTTCTTT,TRBV19,TRBJ1-1,TRBD1,NA
CASSPGTKGGYTF,TGCGCCAGCAGCCCCGGGACTAAGGGAGGCTACACCTTC,TRBV5-1,TRBJ1-2,NA,once
CASSLRTSGGVLTDTQYF,TGTGCCAGCAGCCTGCGGACTAGCGGGGGGGTGTTAACAGATACGCAGTATTTT,TRBV7-9,TRBJ2-3,TRBD2,NA
CASGQGAGQPQHF,TGTGCCAGCGGACAGGGGGCCGGTCAGCCCCAGCATTTT,TRBV6-5,TRBJ1-5,TRBD1,NA
CASSLEGFQPQHF,TGCGCCAGCAGCTTGGAGGGGTTCCAGCCCCAGCATTTT,TRBV5-1,TRBJ1-5,NA,NA
CASSATGSTENIQYF,TGTGCCAGCAGCGCGACAGGGTCCACTGAAAACATTCAGTACTTC,TRBV9,TRBJ2-4,TRBD1,NA
CSVDLQGSGYTF,TGCAGCGTCGATTTACAGGGTTCTGGCTACACCTTC,TRBV29-1,TRBJ1-2,NA,NA
CSVRNLRTGDNEQFF,TGCAGCGTTCGAAACCTAAGGACGGGGGACAATGAGCAGTTCTTC,TRBV29-1,TRBJ2-1,NA,NA
CASSHPGGENTGELFF,TGCGCCAGCAGCCATCCCGGCGGGGAGAACACCGGGGAGCTGTTTTTT,TRBV4-1,TRBJ2-2,NA,NA
CASSYSGGEPQHF,TGTGCCAGCAGCTATTCTGGGGGGGAGCCCCAGCATTTT,TRBV7-2,TRBJ1-5,NA,few
CASSMPTVQYGYTF,TGTGCCAGTAGTATGCCGACAGTCCAGTATGGCTACACCTTC,TRBV19,TRBJ1-2,NA,NA
CASSSRGQGTSGNTIYF,TGTGCCAGCAGCTCGCGGGGACAGGGGACCTCTGGAAACACCATATATTTT,TRBV7-8,TRBJ1-3,TRBD1,NA
CASRFGVYETRGAVTQYF,TGTGCCAGCAGATTCGGGGTCTACGAGACCAGGGGGGCGGTCACCCAGTACTTC,TRBV2,TRBJ2-5,NA,NA
CASSSDRVDTIYF,TGTGCCAGCAGCTCGGACAGGGTTGACACCATATATTTT,TRBV5-4,TRBJ1-3,TRBD1,NA
CAVGTGNQPQHF,TGCGCCGTTGGGACAGGCAATCAGCCCCAGCATTTT,TRBV10-2,TRBJ1-5,TRBD1,NA
CASSLLTGGVYGYTF,TGTGCCAGCAGCTTATTGACAGGGGGGGTCTATGGCTACACCTTC,TRBV13,TRBJ1-2,TRBD1,NA
CASSERTGRYQPQHF,TGTGCCAGCAGTGAAAGGACAGGGCGGTATCAGCCCCAGCATTTT,TRBV2,TRBJ1-5,TRBD1,NA
CAWSGGSGNTEAFF,TGTGCCTGGAGTGGAGGTTCGGGGAACACTGAAGCTTTCTTT,TRBV30,TRBJ1-1,NA,NA
CAWTTSGGKTEAFF,TGTGCCTGGACTACTTCAGGGGGGAAAACTGAAGCTTTCTTT,TRBV30,TRBJ1-1,TRBD1,NA
CASSASGTPRDTQYF,TGTGCCAGCAGCGCCAGCGGTACCCCCCGGGATACGCAGTATTTT,TRBV9,TRBJ2-3,NA,NA
CASSLGQDEQFF,TGTGCCAGCAGCCTGGGACAGGATGAGCAGTTCTTC,TRBV7-9,TRBJ2-1,TRBD1,few
CASTWDRVNEKLFF,TGCGCCAGCACTTGGGACAGGGTTAATGAAAAACTGTTTTTT,TRBV10-1,TRBJ1-4,TRBD1,NA
CASSESGGGQETQYF,TGTGCCAGCAGTGAATCAGGGGGAGGTCAAGAGACCCAGTACTTC,TRBV2,TRBJ2-5,NA,NA
CASKYLEGFYNEQFF,TGTGCCAGCAAGTATTTGGAGGGATTCTACAATGAGCAGTTCTTC,TRBV2,TRBJ2-1,NA,NA
CASSWDSAGILFF,TGCGCCAGCAGCTGGGACAGCGCTGGTATACTGTTTTTT,TRBV5-1,TRBJ1-4,TRBD1,few
CASSLDRDGYTF,TGTGCCAGCTCACTCGACAGGGATGGCTACACCTTC,TRBV18,TRBJ1-2,TRBD1,few
CASSAYVSGTQYF,TGTGCCAGCAGCGCCTACGTTTCGGGTACGCAGTATTTT,TRBV9,TRBJ2-3,NA,NA
CASRPRQGYGYTF,TGTGCCAGCCGGCCGAGACAGGGCTATGGCTACACCTTC,TRBV19,TRBJ1-2,TRBD1,NA
CASSRQGPGELFF,TGTGCCAGCAGCCGACAGGGCCCCGGGGAGCTGTTTTTT,TRBV11-2,TRBJ2-2,TRBD1,NA